The 8 T cell receptor beta chains given below trace back to one sample, sequenced in a study of blood T cell repertoires in COVID-19. Clones were sequenced by immunoSEQ multiplex PCR, and TCRdb holds only the in-frame ones, with some missing. The sample lists some 120,000 clones, around 82% occurring once. Specimen: peripheral blood. Every receptor here comes from a man older than 75 with active or convalescent COVID-19.

In DNA form, the CDR3 reads TGCGCCAGCAGGGGCATTGGCACCGGGGAGCTGTTTTTT. It codes for CASRGIGTGELFF. The rearrangement uses TRBV10-2 and TRBJ2-2; no reliable D call. Germline assignment: CDR1 WSHSY and CDR2 SAAADI. Trimming cost V 6 bases and J 4 bases, with 9 bases left between them. This CDR3 is 13 amino acids long.

The chain combines TRBV12-1 with TRBJ2-4; the table assigns TRBD1, which was not confirmed against the DNA. TRBV12-1 is a pseudogene. CDR3 length: 10 amino acids. CDR3 sequence reads: CASSWAGRPF. CDR3 nucleotide sequence: TGTGCCAGCAGCTGGGCAGGTCGTCCCTTC.

This clone has just one count. This chain joins TRBV19 and TRBJ1-5; unclear D gene. CDR3 length: 15 amino acids. CDR1 and CDR2 (germline): LNHDA, SQIVND (reference sequence). V was cut by 7 bases and J by 3 bases, with 16 bases left in between. The CDR3 loop reads CASTPTPWNNQPQHF. CDR3 nucleotides: TGTGCCAGTACCCCGACTCCCTGGAACAATCAGCCCCAGCATTTT.

This chain connects TRBV3-1 (or the pseudogene TRBV3-2) to TRBJ1-1, with 8 positions matching TRBD1. Germline trimming cut 4 bases from V and 6 bases from J; bases unmatched to any gene: 7. Looked up from germline, CDR1 is LGHDT and CDR2 is YNNKEL (reference sequence). The CDR3 sequence is 14 residues long. Here the CDR3 DNA reads TGTGCCAGCAGCCCAGGACAGGGAAAGTCTGAAGCTTTCTTT. It yields the protein CASSPGQGKSEAFF.

The rearrangement links TRBV5-4 to TRBJ2-1, with D perhaps TRBD1 (5 bases). Germline lookup yields CDR1 SGHNT and CDR2 YYREEE (reference sequence). The V end lost 0 bases, the J end lost 8 bases, and 18 bases lay between the germline ends. The CDR3 is 16 amino acids. The DNA for the CDR3 is TGTGCCAGCAGCTTGGGGACAAATAGGCAGTGGGATGAGCAGTTCTTC. It translates to CASSLGTNRQWDEQFF.

J is TRBJ1-4 and V is TRBV14; D is perhaps TRBD1 (6 bases). V was pared by 0 bases and J by 4 bases, with 12 bases between. The germline V gene encodes CDR1 SGHDN and CDR2 FVKESK. The CDR3 sequence is 16 residues long. The DNA for the CDR3 is TGTGCCAGCAGCCAAGATTGGACAGATTATAATGAAAAACTGTTTTTT. Amino acids: CASSQDWTDYNEKLFF.

This chain uses TRBV19 with TRBJ2-5; D perhaps matches TRBD2 (5 bases). The CDR3 has 14 amino acids. Germline CDR1 LNHDA, CDR2 SQIVND (reference sequence). Trimming pared 11 bases from V and 4 bases from J, leaving 20 bases between. CDR3 coding DNA: TGTGCCGTTCGGGCCTCGGGAAGGTCAGAGACCCAGTACTTC. It specifies CAVRASGRSETQYF.

CDR3 loop: CASSSHREGYGYTF. CDR3 DNA: TGTGCCAGCAGTTCTCACAGGGAGGGCTATGGCTACACCTTC. V is TRBV6-4 and J is TRBJ1-2, with a tentative D call TRBD1 (6 bases). The V gene lost 5 bases and the J gene lost 4 bases, with 14 bases spanning the gap. Germline-derived CDR1 and CDR2 are MRHNA and SNTAGT. The CDR3 spans 14 residues.